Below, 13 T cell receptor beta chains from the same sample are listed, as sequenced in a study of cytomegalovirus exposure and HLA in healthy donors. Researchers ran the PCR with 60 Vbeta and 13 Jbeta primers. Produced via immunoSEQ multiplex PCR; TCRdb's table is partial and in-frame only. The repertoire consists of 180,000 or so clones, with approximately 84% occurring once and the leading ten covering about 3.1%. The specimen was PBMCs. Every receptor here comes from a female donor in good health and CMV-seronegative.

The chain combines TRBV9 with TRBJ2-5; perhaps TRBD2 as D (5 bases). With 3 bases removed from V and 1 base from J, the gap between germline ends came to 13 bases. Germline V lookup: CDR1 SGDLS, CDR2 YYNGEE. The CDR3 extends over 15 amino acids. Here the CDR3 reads CASSAAGVGQETQYF. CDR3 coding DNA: TGTGCCAGCAGCGCCGCCGGGGTAGGCCAAGAGACCCAGTACTTC.

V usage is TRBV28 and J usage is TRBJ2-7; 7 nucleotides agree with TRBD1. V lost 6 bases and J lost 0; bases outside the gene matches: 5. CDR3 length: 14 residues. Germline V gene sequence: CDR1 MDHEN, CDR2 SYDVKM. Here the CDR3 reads CASRVGDSSYEQYF. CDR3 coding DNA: TGTGCCAGCAGGGTGGGGGACAGCTCCTACGAGCAGTACTTC.

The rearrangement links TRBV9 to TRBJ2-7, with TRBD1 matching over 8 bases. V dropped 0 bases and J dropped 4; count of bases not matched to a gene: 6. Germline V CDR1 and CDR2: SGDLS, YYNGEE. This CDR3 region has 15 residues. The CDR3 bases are TGTGCCAGCAGCGTAGCTACAGGGGGTCCTTACGAGCAGTACTTC. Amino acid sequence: CASSVATGGPYEQYF.

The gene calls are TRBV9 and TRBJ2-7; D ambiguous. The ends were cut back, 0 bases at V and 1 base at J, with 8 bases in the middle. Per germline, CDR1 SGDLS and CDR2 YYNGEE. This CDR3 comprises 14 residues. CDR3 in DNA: TGTGCCAGCAGCGTAGGTCCCTTTTCCTACGAGCAGTACTTC. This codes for CASSVGPFSYEQYF.

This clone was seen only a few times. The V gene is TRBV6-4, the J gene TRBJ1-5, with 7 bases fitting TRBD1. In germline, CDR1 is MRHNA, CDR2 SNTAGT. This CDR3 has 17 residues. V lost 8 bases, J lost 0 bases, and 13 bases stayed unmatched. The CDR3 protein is CASPRQGRGISNQPQHF. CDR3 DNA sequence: TGTGCCAGCCCCCGACAAGGCAGGGGGATTAGCAATCAGCCCCAGCATTTT.

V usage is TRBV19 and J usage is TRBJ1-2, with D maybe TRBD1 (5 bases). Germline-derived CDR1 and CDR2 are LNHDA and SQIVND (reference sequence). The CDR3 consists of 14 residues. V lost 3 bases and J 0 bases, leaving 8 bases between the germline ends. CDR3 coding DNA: TGTGCCAGTAGTATTGCAGGGACTAACTATGGCTACACCTTC. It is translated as CASSIAGTNYGYTF.

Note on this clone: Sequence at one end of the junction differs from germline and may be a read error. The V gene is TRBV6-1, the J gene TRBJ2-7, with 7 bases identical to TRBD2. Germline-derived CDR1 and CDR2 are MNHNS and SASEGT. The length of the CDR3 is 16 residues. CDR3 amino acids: CASSGLAALGGSELYF. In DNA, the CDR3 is TGTGCCAGCAGTGGGCTAGCGGCGTTGGGGGGGAGCGAGCTGTACTTC.

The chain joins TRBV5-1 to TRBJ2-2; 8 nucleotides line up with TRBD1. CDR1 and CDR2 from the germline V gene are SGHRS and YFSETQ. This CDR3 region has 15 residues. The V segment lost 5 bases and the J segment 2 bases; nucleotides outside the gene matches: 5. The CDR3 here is CASRRQGINTGELFF. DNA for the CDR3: TGCGCCAGCAGGAGACAGGGGATAAACACCGGGGAGCTGTTTTTT.

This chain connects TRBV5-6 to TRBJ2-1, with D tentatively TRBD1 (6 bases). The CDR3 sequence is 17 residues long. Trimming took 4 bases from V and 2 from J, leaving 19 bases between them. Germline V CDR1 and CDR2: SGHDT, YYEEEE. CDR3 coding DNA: TGTGCCAGCAGCCGAGGAAGGGGGTCTCCCCCCTACAATGAGCAGTTCTTC. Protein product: CASSRGRGSPPYNEQFF. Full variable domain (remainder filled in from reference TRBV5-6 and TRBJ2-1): DAGVTQSPTHLIKTRGQQVTLRCSPKSGHDTVSWYQQALGQGPQFIFQYYEEEERQRGNFPDRFSGHQFPNYSSELNVNALLLGDSALYLCASSRGRGSPPYNEQFFGPGTRLTVL.

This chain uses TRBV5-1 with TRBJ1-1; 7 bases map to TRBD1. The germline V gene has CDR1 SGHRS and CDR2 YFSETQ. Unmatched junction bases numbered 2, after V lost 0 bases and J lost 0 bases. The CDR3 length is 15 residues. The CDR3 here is CASSLAQGLNTEAFF. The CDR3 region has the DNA TGCGCCAGCAGCTTGGCACAGGGGCTGAACACTGAAGCTTTCTTT.

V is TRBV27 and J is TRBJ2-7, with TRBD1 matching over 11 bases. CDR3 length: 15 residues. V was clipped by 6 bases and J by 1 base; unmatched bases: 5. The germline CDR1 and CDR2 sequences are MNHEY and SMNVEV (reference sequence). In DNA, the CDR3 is TGTGCCAGCAGACCAGGACAGGGGGCATCCTACGAGCAGTACTTC. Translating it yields CASRPGQGASYEQYF.

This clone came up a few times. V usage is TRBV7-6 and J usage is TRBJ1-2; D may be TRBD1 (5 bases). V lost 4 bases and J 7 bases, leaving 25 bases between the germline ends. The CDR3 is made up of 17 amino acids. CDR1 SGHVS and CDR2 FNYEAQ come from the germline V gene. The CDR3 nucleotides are TGTGCCAGCAGCTCCCTTTCCCGGTCAGGGATTCCCGGTGGCTACACCTTC. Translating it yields CASSSLSRSGIPGGYTF.

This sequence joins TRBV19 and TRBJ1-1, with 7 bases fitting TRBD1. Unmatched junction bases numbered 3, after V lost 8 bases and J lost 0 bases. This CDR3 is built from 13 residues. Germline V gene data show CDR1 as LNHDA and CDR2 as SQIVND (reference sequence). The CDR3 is CASGDRLNTEAFF. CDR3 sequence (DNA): TGTGCCAGTGGGGACAGATTGAACACTGAAGCTTTCTTT.